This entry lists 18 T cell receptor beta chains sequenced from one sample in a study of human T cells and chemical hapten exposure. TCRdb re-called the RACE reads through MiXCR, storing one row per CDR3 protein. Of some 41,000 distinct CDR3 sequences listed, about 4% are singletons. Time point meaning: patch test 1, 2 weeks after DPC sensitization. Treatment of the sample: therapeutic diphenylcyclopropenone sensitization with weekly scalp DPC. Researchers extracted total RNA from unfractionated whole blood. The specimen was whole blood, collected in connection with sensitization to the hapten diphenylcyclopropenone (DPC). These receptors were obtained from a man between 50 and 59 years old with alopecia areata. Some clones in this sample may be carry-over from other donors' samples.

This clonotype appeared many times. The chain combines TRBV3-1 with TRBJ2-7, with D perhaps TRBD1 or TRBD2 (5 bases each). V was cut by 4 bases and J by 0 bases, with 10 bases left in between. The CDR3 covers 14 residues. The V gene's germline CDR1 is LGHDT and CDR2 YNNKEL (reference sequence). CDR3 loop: CASSREGSSYEQYF. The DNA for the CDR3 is TGTGCCAGCAGCCGCGAGGGGAGCTCCTACGAGCAGTACTTC.

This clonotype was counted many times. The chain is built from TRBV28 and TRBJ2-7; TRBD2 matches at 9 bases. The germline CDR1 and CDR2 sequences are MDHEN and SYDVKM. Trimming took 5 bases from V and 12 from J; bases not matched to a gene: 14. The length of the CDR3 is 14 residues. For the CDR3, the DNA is TGTGCCAGCAGTCCGCGGGGGGGACTCCACCGTGGGTACTTC. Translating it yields CASSPRGGLHRGYF.

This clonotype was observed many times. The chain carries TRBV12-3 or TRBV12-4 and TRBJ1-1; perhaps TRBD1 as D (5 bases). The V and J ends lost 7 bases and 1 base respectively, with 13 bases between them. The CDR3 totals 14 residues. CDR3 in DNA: TGTGCCAGCACCCAGGAGGGGACGAACACTGAAGCTTTCTTT. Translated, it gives CASTQEGTNTEAFF.

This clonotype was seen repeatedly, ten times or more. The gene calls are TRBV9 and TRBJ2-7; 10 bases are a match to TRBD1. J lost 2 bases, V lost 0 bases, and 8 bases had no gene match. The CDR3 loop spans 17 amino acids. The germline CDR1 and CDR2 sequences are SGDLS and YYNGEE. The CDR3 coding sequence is TGTGCCAGCAGCGTAGCTCCGGGACAGGGGCTCCCCTACGAGCAGTACTTC. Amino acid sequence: CASSVAPGQGLPYEQYF.

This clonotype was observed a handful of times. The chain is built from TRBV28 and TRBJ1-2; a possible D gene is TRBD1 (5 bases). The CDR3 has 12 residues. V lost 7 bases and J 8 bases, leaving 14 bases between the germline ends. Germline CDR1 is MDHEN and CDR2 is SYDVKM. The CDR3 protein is CASTGGLQGYTF. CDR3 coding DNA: TGTGCCAGCACGGGGGGACTGCAAGGCTACACCTTC.

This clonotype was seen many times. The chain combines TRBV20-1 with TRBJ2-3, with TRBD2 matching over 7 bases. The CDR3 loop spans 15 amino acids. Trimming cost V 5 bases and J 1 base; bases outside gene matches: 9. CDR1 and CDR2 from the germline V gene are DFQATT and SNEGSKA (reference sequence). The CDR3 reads CSASSTSRGTDTQYF. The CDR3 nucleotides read TGCAGTGCTTCGTCGACTAGCCGGGGCACAGATACGCAGTATTTT.

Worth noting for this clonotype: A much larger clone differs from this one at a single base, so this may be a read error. CDR3 protein: CPSSSVLGQGSHQPQHF. CDR3 in DNA: TGTCCCAGCAGCTCCGTTCTCGGACAGGGCAGCCATCAGCCCCAGCATTTT. V and J are TRBV7-9 and TRBJ1-5; 8 bases are a match to TRBD1. Germline V lookup: CDR1 SEHNR, CDR2 FQNEAQ (reference sequence). The CDR3 runs to 17 residues.

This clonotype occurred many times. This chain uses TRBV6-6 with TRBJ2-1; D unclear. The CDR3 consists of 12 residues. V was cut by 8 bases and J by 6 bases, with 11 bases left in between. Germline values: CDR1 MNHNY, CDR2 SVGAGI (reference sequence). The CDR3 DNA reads TGTGCCAGCGGTAGGGCGGCCAATGAGCAGTTCTTC. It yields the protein CASGRAANEQFF.

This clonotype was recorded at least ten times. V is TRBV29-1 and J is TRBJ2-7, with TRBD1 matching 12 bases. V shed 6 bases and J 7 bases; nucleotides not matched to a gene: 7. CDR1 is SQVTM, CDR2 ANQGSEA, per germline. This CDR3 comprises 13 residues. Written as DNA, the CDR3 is TGCAGCGTCCCGGGACAGGGGGCGAGGGAGCAGTACTTC. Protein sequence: CSVPGQGAREQYF.

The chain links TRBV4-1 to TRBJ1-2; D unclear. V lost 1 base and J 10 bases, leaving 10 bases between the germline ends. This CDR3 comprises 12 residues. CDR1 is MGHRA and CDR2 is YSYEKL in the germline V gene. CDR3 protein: CASSQVGHDYTF. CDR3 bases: TGCGCCAGCAGCCAAGTGGGCCATGACTACACCTTC.

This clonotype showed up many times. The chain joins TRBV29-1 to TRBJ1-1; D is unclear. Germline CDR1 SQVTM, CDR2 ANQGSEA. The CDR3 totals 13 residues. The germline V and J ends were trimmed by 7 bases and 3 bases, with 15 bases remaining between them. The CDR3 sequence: CSAGEGPHTEAFF. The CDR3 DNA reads TGCAGCGCTGGAGAGGGCCCCCACACTGAAGCTTTCTTT.

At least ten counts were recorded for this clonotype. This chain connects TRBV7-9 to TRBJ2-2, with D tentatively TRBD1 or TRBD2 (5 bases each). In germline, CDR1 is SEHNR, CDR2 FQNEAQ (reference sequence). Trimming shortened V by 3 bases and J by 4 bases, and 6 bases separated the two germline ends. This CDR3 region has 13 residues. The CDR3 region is CASSFGGTGELFF. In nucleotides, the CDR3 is TGTGCCAGCAGCTTTGGGGGCACCGGGGAGCTGTTTTTT.

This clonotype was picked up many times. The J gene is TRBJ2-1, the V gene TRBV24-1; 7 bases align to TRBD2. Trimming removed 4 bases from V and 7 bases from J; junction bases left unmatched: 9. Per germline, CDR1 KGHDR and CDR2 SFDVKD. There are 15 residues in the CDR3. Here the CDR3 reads CATSDPGLERNEQFF. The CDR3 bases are TGTGCCACCAGTGACCCTGGACTAGAGAGGAATGAGCAGTTCTTC.

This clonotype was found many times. In nucleotides, the CDR3 is TGTGCCAGCAGCTTAGATCCGAGCCACAATGAGCAGTTCTTC. This sequence encodes CASSLDPSHNEQFF. This chain joins TRBV11-3 and TRBJ2-1; D unclear. V lost 0 bases to trimming and J lost 5 bases, with 8 bases between them. CDR1 and CDR2 (germline): SGHNT, YENEEA. The CDR3 spans 14 residues. Complete variable domain (other parts from reference TRBV11-3 and TRBJ2-1): EAGVVQSPRYKIIEKKQPVAFWCNPISGHNTLYWYLQNLGQGPELLIRYENEEAVDDSQLPKDRFSAERLKGVDSTLKIQPAELGDSAVYLCASSLDPSHNEQFFGPGTRLTVL.

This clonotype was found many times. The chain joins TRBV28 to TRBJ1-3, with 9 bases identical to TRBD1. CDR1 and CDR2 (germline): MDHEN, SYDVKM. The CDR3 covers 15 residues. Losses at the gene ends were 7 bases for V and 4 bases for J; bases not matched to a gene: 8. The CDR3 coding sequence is TGTGCCAGCAATACAGGGGGCGCGGAGGGAAACACCATATATTTT. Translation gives CASNTGGAEGNTIYF.

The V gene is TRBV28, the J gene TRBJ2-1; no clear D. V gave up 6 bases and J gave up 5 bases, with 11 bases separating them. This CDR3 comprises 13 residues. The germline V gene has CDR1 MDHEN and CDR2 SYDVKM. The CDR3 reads CASSTDPNNEQFF. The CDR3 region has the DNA TGTGCCAGCAGCACTGACCCGAACAATGAGCAGTTCTTC.

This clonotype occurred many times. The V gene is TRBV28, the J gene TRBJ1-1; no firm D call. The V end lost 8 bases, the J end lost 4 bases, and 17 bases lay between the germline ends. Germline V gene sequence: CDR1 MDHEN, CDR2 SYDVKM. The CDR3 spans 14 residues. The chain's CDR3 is CASSQTLRTTEAFF. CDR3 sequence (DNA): TGTGCCAGCTCCCAGACATTAAGAACCACTGAAGCTTTCTTT.

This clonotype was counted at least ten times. CDR3 loop: CSVKTGAANTEAFF. In nucleotides, the CDR3 is TGCAGCGTGAAGACAGGGGCCGCCAACACTGAAGCTTTCTTT. This chain uses TRBV29-1 with TRBJ1-1; 8 bases align to TRBD1. The V gene's germline CDR1 is SQVTM and CDR2 ANQGSEA. After removal of 6 bases from V and 2 bases from J, the junction contained 8 bases not matched to a gene. The CDR3 length is 14 residues.